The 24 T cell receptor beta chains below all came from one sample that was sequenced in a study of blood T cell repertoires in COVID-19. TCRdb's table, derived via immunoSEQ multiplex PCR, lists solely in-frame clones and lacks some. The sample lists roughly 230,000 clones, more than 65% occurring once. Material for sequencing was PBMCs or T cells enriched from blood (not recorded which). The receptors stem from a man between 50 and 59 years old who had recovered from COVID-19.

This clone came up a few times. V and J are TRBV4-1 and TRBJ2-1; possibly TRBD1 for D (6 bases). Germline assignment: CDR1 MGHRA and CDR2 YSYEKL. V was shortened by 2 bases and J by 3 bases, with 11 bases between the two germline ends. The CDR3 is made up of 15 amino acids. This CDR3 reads CASSQWTENYNEQFF. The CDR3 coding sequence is TGCGCCAGCAGCCAATGGACAGAAAACTACAATGAGCAGTTCTTC.

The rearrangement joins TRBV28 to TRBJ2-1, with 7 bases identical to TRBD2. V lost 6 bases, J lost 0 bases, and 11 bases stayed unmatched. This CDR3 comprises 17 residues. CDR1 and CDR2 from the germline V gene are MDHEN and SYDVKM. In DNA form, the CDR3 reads TGTGCCAGCAGACTAGCGTCAGGCCCAAGCTCCTACAATGAGCAGTTCTTC. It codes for CASRLASGPSSYNEQFF.

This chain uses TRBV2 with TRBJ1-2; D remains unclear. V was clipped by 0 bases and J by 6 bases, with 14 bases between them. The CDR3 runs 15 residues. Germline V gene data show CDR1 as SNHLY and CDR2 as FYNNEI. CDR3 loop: CASSEAPDWANGYTF. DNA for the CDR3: TGTGCCAGCAGTGAAGCGCCGGACTGGGCCAATGGCTACACCTTC.

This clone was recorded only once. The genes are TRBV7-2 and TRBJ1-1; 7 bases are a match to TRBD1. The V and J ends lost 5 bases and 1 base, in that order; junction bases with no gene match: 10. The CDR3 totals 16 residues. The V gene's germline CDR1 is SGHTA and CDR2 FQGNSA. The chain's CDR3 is CASSPNRGEGNTEAFF. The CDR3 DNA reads TGTGCCAGCAGCCCTAACAGGGGAGAGGGGAACACTGAAGCTTTCTTT.

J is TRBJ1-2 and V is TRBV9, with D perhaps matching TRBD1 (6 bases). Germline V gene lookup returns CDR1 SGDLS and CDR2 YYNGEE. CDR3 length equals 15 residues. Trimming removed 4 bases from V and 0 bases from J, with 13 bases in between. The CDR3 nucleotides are TGTGCCAGCAGCTCGGGACATAACTCTAACTATGGCTACACCTTC. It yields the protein CASSSGHNSNYGYTF.

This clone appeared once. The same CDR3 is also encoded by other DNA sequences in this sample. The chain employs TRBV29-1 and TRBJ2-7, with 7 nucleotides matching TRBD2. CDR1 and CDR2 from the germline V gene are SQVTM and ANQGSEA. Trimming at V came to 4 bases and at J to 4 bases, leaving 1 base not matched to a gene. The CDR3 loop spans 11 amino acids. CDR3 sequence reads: CSVVGGYEQYF. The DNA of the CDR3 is TGCAGCGTTGTGGGGGGGTACGAGCAGTACTTC.

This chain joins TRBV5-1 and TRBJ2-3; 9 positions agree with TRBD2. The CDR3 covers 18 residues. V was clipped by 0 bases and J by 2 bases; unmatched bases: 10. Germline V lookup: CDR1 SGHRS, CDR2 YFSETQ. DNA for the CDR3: TGCGCCAGCAGCTTGGGGAGCGGGGGGACAATCCACACAGATACGCAGTATTTT. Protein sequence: CASSLGSGGTIHTDTQYF.

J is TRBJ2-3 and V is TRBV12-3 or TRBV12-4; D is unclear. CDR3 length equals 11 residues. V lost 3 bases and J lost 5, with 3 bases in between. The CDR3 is CASSFGDTQYF. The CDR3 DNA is TGTGCCAGCAGTTTCGGAGATACGCAGTATTTT.

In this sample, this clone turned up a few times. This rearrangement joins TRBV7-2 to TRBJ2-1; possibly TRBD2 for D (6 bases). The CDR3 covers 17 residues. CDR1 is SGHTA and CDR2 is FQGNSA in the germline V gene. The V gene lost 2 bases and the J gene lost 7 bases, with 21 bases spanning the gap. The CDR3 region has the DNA TGTGCCAGCAGCTTAAAAGCGGGTGGGCTACGAAAGAATGAGCAGTTCTTC. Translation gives CASSLKAGGLRKNEQFF. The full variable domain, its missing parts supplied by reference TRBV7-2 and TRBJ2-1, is GAGVSQSPSNKVTEKGKDVELRCDPISGHTALYWYRQSLGQGLEFLIYFQGNSAPDKSGLPSDRFSAERTGGSVSTLTIQRTQQEDSAVYLCASSLKAGGLRKNEQFFGPGTRLTVL.

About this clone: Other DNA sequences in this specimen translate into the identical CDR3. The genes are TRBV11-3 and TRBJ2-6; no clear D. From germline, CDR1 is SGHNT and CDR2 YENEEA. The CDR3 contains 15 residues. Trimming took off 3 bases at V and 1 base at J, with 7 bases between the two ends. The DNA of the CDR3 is TGTGCCAGCAGCTTTAGCTCTTCTGGGGCCAACGTCCTGACTTTC. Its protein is CASSFSSSGANVLTF.

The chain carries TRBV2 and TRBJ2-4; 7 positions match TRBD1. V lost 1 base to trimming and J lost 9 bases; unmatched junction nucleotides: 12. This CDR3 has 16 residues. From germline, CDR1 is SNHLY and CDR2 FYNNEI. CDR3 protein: CASSEVSTGLGIIQYF. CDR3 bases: TGTGCCAGCAGTGAAGTATCGACAGGGCTGGGTATCATTCAGTACTTC.

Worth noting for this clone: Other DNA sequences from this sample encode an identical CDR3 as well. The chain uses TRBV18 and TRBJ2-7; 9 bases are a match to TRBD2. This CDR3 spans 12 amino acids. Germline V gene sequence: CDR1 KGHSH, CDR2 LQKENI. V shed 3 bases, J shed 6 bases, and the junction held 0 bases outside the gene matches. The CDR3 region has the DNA TGTGCCAGCTCACCGACTAGCGGCGAGCAGTACTTC. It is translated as CASSPTSGEQYF.

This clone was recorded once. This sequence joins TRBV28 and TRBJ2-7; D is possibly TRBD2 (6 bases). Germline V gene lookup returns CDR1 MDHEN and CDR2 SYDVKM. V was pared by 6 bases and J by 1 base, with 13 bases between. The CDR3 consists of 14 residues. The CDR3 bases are TGTGCCAGCAGCCCCTCCGGGACTTCCTACGAGCAGTACTTC. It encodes CASSPSGTSYEQYF.

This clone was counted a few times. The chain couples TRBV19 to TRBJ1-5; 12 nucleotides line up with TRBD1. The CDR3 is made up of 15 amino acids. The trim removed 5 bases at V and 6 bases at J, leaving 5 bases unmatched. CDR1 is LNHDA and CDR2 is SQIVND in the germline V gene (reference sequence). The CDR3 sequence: CASSAGQGALQPQHF. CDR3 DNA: TGTGCCAGTAGTGCGGGACAGGGGGCGCTTCAGCCCCAGCATTTT.

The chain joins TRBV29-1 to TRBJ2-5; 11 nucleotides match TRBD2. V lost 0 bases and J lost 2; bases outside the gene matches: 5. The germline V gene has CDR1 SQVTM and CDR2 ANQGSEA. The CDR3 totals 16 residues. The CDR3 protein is CSVEETSGIVQETQYF. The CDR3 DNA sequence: TGCAGCGTTGAAGAGACTAGCGGGATAGTACAAGAGACCCAGTACTTC.

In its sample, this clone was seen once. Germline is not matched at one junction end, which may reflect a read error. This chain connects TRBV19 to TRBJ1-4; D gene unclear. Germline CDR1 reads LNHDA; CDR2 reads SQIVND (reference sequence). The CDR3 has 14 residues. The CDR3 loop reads CASRLTPQIEKLFF. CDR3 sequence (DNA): TGTGCCAGTAGACTGACACCCCAGATCGAGAAACTCTTTTTT. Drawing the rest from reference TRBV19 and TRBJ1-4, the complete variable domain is DGGITQSPKYLFRKEGQNVTLSCEQNLNHDAMYWYRQDPGQGLRLIYYSQIVNDFQKGDIAEGYSVSREKKESFPLTVTSAQKNPTAFYLCASRLTPQIEKLFFGSGTQLSVL.

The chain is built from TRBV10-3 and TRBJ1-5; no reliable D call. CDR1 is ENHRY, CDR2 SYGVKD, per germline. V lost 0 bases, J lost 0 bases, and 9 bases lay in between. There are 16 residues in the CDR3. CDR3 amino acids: CAISESAGSSNQPQHF. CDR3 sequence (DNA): TGTGCCATCAGTGAGTCAGCGGGCAGTAGCAATCAGCCCCAGCATTTT.

The CDR3 sequence is CASSLFGQRGGETQYF. The CDR3, as DNA: TGTGCCAGCAGCTTATTTGGACAGCGGGGGGGAGAGACCCAGTACTTC. The chain uses TRBV7-6 and TRBJ2-5, with 10 bases lining up with TRBD2. Germline values: CDR1 SGHVS, CDR2 FNYEAQ. J was trimmed by 4 bases and V by 2 bases; bases with no gene match: 7. The CDR3 is made up of 16 amino acids. The variable domain in full, with the rest retrieved from reference TRBV7-6 and TRBJ2-5, is GAGVSQSPRYKVTKRGQDVALRCDPISGHVSLYWYRQALGQGPEFLTYFNYEAQQDKSGLPNDRFSAERPEGSISTLTIQRTEQRDSAMYRCASSLFGQRGGETQYFGPGTRLLVL.

CDR3 DNA: TGTGCCAGCAGCCCGGGAGGACGGGACGGTCAGCCCCAGCATTTT. It yields the protein CASSPGGRDGQPQHF. V gene TRBV9 combines with J gene TRBJ1-5; D possibly corresponds to TRBD1 (5 bases). The CDR3 has 15 residues. Germline V gives CDR1 SGDLS, CDR2 YYNGEE. The V end lost 4 bases, the J end lost 6 bases, and 17 bases lay between the germline ends.

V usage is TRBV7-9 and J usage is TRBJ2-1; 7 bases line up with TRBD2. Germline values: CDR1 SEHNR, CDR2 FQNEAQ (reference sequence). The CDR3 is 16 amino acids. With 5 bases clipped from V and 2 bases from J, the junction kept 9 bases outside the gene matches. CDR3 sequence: CASSPFASGTYNEQFF. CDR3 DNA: TGTGCCAGCAGCCCGTTTGCTAGCGGAACCTACAATGAGCAGTTCTTC. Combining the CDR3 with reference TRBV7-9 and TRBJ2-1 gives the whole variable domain DTGVSQNPRHKITKRGQNVTFRCDPISEHNRLYWYRQTLGQGPEFLTYFQNEAQLEKSRLLSDRFSAERPKGSFSTLEIQRTEQGDSAMYLCASSPFASGTYNEQFFGPGTRLTVL.

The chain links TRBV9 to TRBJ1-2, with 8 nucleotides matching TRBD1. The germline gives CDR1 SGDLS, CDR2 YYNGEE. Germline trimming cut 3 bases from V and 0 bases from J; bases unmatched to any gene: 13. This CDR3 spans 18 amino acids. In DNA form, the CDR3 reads TGTGCCAGCAGCGCCAGGAGGGACAGGCGACCAGCTAACTATGGCTACACCTTC. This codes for CASSARRDRRPANYGYTF.

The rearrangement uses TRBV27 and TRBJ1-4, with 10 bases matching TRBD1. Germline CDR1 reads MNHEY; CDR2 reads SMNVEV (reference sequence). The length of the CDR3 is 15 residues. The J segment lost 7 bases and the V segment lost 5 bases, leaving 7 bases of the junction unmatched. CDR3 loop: CASSDPGQGTEKLFF. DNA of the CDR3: TGTGCCAGCAGTGACCCGGGACAGGGGACTGAAAAACTGTTTTTT.

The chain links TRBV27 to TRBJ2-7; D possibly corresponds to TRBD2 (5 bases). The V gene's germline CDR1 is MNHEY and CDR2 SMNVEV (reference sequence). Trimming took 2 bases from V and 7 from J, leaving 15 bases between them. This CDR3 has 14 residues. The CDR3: CASSLDRTPREQYF. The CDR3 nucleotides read TGTGCCAGCAGTTTAGACCGGACTCCTCGGGAGCAGTACTTC.

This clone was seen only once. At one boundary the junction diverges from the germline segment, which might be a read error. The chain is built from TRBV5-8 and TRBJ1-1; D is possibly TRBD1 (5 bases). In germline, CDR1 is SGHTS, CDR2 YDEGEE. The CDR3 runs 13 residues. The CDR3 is CASTLKSGDGAFF. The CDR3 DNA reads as TGTGCCAGCACCTTGAAGTCGGGGGATGGAGCTTTCTTT. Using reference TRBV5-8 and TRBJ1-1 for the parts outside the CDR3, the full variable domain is EAGVTQSPTHLIKTRGQQATLRCSPISGHTSVYWYQQALGLGLQFLLWYDEGEERNRGNFPPRFSGRQFPNYSSELNVNALELEDSALYLCASTLKSGDGAFFGQGTRLTVV.